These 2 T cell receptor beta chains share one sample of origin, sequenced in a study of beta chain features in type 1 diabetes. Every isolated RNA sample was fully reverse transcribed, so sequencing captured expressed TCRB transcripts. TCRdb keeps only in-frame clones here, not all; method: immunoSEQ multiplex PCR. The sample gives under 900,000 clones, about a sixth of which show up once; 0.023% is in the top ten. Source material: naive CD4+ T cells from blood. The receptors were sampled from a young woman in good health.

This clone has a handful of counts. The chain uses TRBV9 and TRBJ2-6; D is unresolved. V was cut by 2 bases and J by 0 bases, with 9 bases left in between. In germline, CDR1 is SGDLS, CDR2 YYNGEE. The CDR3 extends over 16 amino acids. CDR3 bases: TGTGCCAGCAGCGTTCTGGGTTACTCTGGGGCCAACGTCCTGACTTTC. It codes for CASSVLGYSGANVLTF.

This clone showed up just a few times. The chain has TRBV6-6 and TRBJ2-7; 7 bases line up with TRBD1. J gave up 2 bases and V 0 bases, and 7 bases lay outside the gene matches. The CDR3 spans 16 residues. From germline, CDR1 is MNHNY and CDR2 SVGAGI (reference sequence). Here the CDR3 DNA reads TGTGCCAGCAGTTACTCATCCCGACAGGGACCCTACGAGCAGTACTTC. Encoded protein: CASSYSSRQGPYEQYF.